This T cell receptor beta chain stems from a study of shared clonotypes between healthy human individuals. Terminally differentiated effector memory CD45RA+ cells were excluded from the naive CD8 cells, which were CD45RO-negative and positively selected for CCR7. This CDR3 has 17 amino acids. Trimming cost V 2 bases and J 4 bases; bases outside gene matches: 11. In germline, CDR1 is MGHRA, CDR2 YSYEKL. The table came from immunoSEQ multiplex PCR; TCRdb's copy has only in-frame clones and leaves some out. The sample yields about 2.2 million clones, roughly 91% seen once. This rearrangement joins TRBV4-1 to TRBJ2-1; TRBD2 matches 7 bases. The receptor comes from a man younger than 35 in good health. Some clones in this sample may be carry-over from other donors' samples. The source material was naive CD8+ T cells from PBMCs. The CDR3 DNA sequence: TGCGCCAGCAGCCAACTATCGCGGGAGCTCCGGTACAATGAGCAGTTCTTC. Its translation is CASSQLSRELRYNEQFF.